This T cell receptor beta chain came from a study of cytomegalovirus exposure and HLA in healthy donors. It was with 60 Vbeta and 13 Jbeta primers that the PCR ran. Profiling relied on immunoSEQ multiplex PCR, and the TCRdb table lists in-frame clones only, not all of them. The sample lists approximately 140,000 clones; about three quarters were seen once. General study points: The study dropped some indistinguishable V segments, TRBV6-2 and TRBV6-3 among them. According to an earlier analysis, most TCR beta V segments yielded productive rearrangements about 87% or about 30% of the time.

This clone was observed once. Its antigen is undetermined. From germline, CDR1 is ENHRY and CDR2 SYGVKD. With 2 bases removed from V and 6 bases from J, the gap between germline ends came to 8 bases. The CDR3 runs 12 residues. This cohort consisted of healthy bone marrow donors. Sequencing was carried out using PBMCs. The TCR originated in a woman between 40 and 55 years old in good health and CMV-seronegative. The chain combines TRBV10-3 with TRBJ2-7; no clear D. CDR3 sequence: CAISETDTEQYF. DNA for the CDR3: TGTGCCATCAGTGAGACCGACACCGAGCAGTACTTC.